This TCR delta chain was profiled in a study of gamma-delta chains in newborns, infants, children. Study in general: Microbial exposure reportedly drives polyclonal innate γδ T cell expansion after birth.

CDR3 size: 19 residues. Trimming removed 0 bases from V and 0 bases from J; junction bases left unmatched: 4. Germline V gives CDR1 GEAIGNYY, CDR2 EKD. TCRdb re-called clones from the reads via CATT. This table holds 14,000 to 15,000 delta-chain clones, roughly 7.7% found once. The origin of this receptor is a child who was a newborn, infant or young child, either healthy, febrile or measles-vaccinated (not recorded which). The sample consisted of blood. This chain connects TRDV2 to TRDJ3; 10 bases line up with TRDD3. In nucleotides, the CDR3 is TGTGCCTGTGACACCAGTACTGGGGGATGCTCCTGGGACACCCGACAGATGTTTTTC. Translating gives CACDTSTGGCSWDTRQMFF.